These T cell receptor beta chains were read from a single sample in a study of T cell responses to AZD1222 COVID-19 vaccine. Only in-frame clones appear in the TCRdb table, and some are missing; sequencing was by immunoSEQ multiplex PCR. The data contain approximately 92,000 clones, approximately 90% of them seen just once; the ten biggest clones take up around 6.8%. This specimen was peripheral blood, taken on day 0 of AZD1222 vaccination. The receptors originated from an adult in good health. The CDR3 runs from the conserved cysteine through the conserved F or W. The D gene is left open where the match is weak. The listing skips clone size in some rows; elsewhere it reads once, few, many or a size class.

d_call	clone_size	v_call	j_call	cdr3_nt	cdr3_aa
NA	NA	TRBV11-3	TRBJ1-1	TGTGCCAGCAGCACAATACAACTCCTGAACACTGAAGCTTTCTTT	CASSTIQLLNTEAFF
NA	NA	TRBV6-5	TRBJ1-6	TGTGCCAGCAGTTACGGGCAGGCCGTTAGCAATTCACCCCTCCACTTT	CASSYGQAVSNSPLHF
NA	NA	TRBV5-1	TRBJ1-4	TGCGCCAGCAGCCCAGAGGGGTGGGGGCTAGGAGAAAAACTGTTTTTT	CASSPEGWGLGEKLFF
NA	NA	TRBV7-3	TRBJ2-5	TGTGCCAGCAGCCTATATACCCAAGAGACCCAGTACTTC	CASSLYTQETQYF
TRBD1	NA	TRBV4-3	TRBJ2-7	TGCGCCAGCAGCCCCGGGACAGGATCCTACGAGCAGTACTTC	CASSPGTGSYEQYF
NA	NA	TRBV29-1	TRBJ2-5	TGCAGCGTGGCCGAGGGAACGGAGACCCAGTACTTC	CSVAEGTETQYF
NA	NA	TRBV6-5	TRBJ1-5	TGTGCCAGCGCTCGGGACGGTGATAGCAATCAGCCCCAGCATTTT	CASARDGDSNQPQHF
NA	NA	TRBV28	TRBJ1-4	TGTGCCGTCCGGAGTGAAAAACTGTTTTTT	CAVRSEKLFF
TRBD1	NA	TRBV5-1	TRBJ1-2	TGCGCCAGCAGCGCTGGGGGCGACAGGGGGCTTGGCTACACCTTC	CASSAGGDRGLGYTF
TRBD1	once	TRBV7-9	TRBJ1-2	TGTGCCAGCAGCTTGGACCGGGACAGGGCACCAGGCTACACCTTC	CASSLDRDRAPGYTF
TRBD2	NA	TRBV7-3	TRBJ2-1	TGTGCCAGCAGCGGATTGGGACTAGCGGGGAATGAGCAGTTCTTC	CASSGLGLAGNEQFF
TRBD1	NA	TRBV4-1	TRBJ1-5	TGCGCCAGCAGCCGCGGACAGGAAAAGCAGCCCCAGCATTTT	CASSRGQEKQPQHF
NA	NA	TRBV2	TRBJ2-5	TGTGCCAGCATGGCCAGGTTCCAAGAGACCCAGTACTTC	CASMARFQETQYF
TRBD2	NA	TRBV7-6	TRBJ2-1	TGTGCCAGCAGCAATGGTTGGCTAGCGGGGTCCTACAATGAGCAGTTCTTC	CASSNGWLAGSYNEQFF
TRBD1	NA	TRBV30	TRBJ1-2	TGTGCCTGGAGTGAAGGGACAGGGGATAGATATGGCTACACCTTC	CAWSEGTGDRYGYTF
NA	NA	TRBV12-5	TRBJ2-3	TGTGCTAGTGGTTTGTCGTCGGGTACGCAGTATTTT	CASGLSSGTQYF
NA	NA	TRBV2	TRBJ2-5	TGTGCCAGCAGTGAGACTAGTTTTAAGGAGACCCAGTACTTC	CASSETSFKETQYF
TRBD2	NA	TRBV9	TRBJ2-1	TGTGCCAGCAGCATCTCTAGCGGGATCTACAATGAGCAGTTCTTC	CASSISSGIYNEQFF
NA	NA	TRBV7-3	TRBJ2-1	TGTGCCAGCAGCTCCCCCGACAATGAGCAGTTCTTC	CASSSPDNEQFF
NA	NA	TRBV11-3	TRBJ2-7	TGTGCCAGCAGCTTAATCGGGGGTAAATCTTCCGAGCAGTACTTC	CASSLIGGKSSEQYF
NA	NA	TRBV15	TRBJ2-7	TGTGCCACCAGCAGAGAGGGTAACCGGAACGAGCAGTACTTC	CATSREGNRNEQYF
NA	NA	TRBV5-1	TRBJ2-2	TGCGCCAGCAGCGTGGGACTTCTTGCCACCGGGGAGCTGTTTTTT	CASSVGLLATGELFF
NA	NA	TRBV9	TRBJ1-1	TGTGCCAGCAGCGTAGCCACAGTGAACACTGAAGCTTTCTTT	CASSVATVNTEAFF
NA	NA	TRBV7-5	TRBJ2-7	TGTGCCAGAACGCCCTACCCCCGGGCCCTTAGGACAGGGGAAGACGAGCAGTACTTC	CARTPYPRALRTGEDEQYF